Shown below are 25 T cell receptor beta chains from a single sample sequenced in a study of beta chain features in type 1 diabetes. Expressed TCRB transcripts were sequenced because the entire RNA isolate underwent reverse transcription. TCRdb keeps only in-frame clones here, not all; method: immunoSEQ multiplex PCR. This sample has 970,000 or so clones; roughly a sixth occur once, and the top ten carry 0.023%. The sequencing sample was made of naive CD4+ T cells from blood. These receptors originate from a woman under 30 in good health.

Only a few counts were recorded for this clone. The rearrangement uses TRBV2 and TRBJ2-1; D not certain. V shed 5 bases and J shed 7 bases, with 3 bases lying between them. CDR3 length: 10 amino acids. Germline V lookup: CDR1 SNHLY, CDR2 FYNNEI. The CDR3 sequence: CASSQNEQFF. DNA of the CDR3: TGTGCCAGCAGTCAAAATGAGCAGTTCTTC. The full variable domain, its missing parts supplied by reference TRBV2 and TRBJ2-1, is EPEVTQTPSHQVTQMGQEVILRCVPISNHLYFYWYRQILGQKVEFLVSFYNNEISEKSEIFDDQFSVERPDGSNFTLKIRSTKLEDSAMYFCASSQNEQFFGPGTRLTVL.

The chain couples TRBV18 to TRBJ2-7; possibly TRBD1 for D (5 bases). The V end was cut by 3 bases, the J end by 3 bases, with 6 bases between. Germline V gives CDR1 KGHSH, CDR2 LQKENI. The CDR3 sequence is 12 residues long. In nucleotides, the CDR3 is TGTGCCAGCTCACCGGACATCTACGAGCAGTACTTC. Translated, it gives CASSPDIYEQYF.

This clone was counted only a few times. V usage is TRBV19 and J usage is TRBJ2-2, with 7 bases aligning to TRBD1. This CDR3 spans 15 amino acids. CDR1 and CDR2 (germline): LNHDA, SQIVND (reference sequence). After removal of 5 bases from V and 3 bases from J, the junction contained 6 bases not matched to a gene. CDR3 loop: CASSLTGQYTGELFF. The CDR3 DNA is TGTGCCAGTAGTCTCACGGGACAGTACACCGGGGAGCTGTTTTTT.

The chain employs TRBV19 and TRBJ2-3; 9 bases align to TRBD1. V was clipped by 8 bases and J by 0 bases; unmatched bases: 3. This CDR3 contains 14 residues. Germline CDR1 and CDR2: LNHDA and SQIVND (reference sequence). The CDR3 DNA sequence: TGTGCCAGTCGGACAGGGGTGAGCACAGATACGCAGTATTTT. The encoded protein is CASRTGVSTDTQYF.

The chain joins TRBV30 to TRBJ1-6; D gene unclear. The CDR3 covers 16 residues. CDR1 is GTSNPN, CDR2 SVGIG, per germline (reference sequence). Trimming pared 2 bases from V and 9 bases from J, leaving 20 bases between. The CDR3 loop is CAWSYGRLGLRSPLHF. The CDR3 DNA is TGTGCCTGGAGTTACGGACGGCTAGGGCTACGTTCACCCCTCCACTTT. The whole variable domain, filled in from reference TRBV30 and TRBJ1-6, reads SQTIHQWPATLVQPVGSPLSLECTVEGTSNPNLYWYRQAAGRGLQLLFYSVGIGQISSEVPQNLSASRPQDRQFILSSKKLLLSDSGFYLCAWSYGRLGLRSPLHFGNGTRLTVT.

CDR3 sequence: CASSRRLEGYEQYF. The CDR3 DNA sequence: TGTGCCAGCAGCCGAAGACTGGAAGGCTACGAGCAGTACTTC. The chain employs TRBV9 and TRBJ2-7, with D hard to call. The V gene lost 4 bases and the J gene lost 3 bases, with 14 bases spanning the gap. This CDR3 has 14 amino acids. Germline lookup yields CDR1 SGDLS and CDR2 YYNGEE. The complete variable domain, with remaining parts taken from reference TRBV9 and TRBJ2-7, reads DSGVTQTPKHLITATGQRVTLRCSPRSGDLSVYWYQQSLDQGLQFLIQYYNGEERAKGNILERFSAQQFPDLHSELNLSSLELGDSALYFCASSRRLEGYEQYFGPGTRLTVT.

There are a few counts of this clone. V is TRBV19 and J is TRBJ2-3, with TRBD2 matching 9 bases. This CDR3 comprises 15 residues. Germline CDR1 is LNHDA and CDR2 is SQIVND (reference sequence). The junction had 9 bases not matched to a gene; V was cut back by 7 bases and J by 4 bases. CDR3 region: CASNDIAGVADTQYF. CDR3 DNA: TGTGCCAGTAACGATATAGCGGGAGTGGCAGATACGCAGTATTTT.

CDR3 sequence: CASGKTGPEQYF. The CDR3 DNA sequence: TGTGCCAGCGGAAAGACAGGGCCCGAGCAGTACTTC. This rearrangement joins TRBV6-1 to TRBJ2-7; 7 bases agree with TRBD1. The CDR3 is 12 residues long. J was trimmed by 6 bases and V by 8 bases; bases with no gene match: 7. Germline CDR1 MNHNS, CDR2 SASEGT.

This clone has just a few counts. The J gene is TRBJ2-3, the V gene TRBV7-2, with D perhaps matching TRBD2 (5 bases). This CDR3 spans 15 amino acids. Germline V gene lookup returns CDR1 SGHTA and CDR2 FQGNSA. V was pared by 1 base and J by 3 bases, with 11 bases between. CDR3 bases: TGTGCCAGCAGCTTAGTTATTGGCGGGACAGATACGCAGTATTTT. As protein: CASSLVIGGTDTQYF.

This rearrangement joins TRBV7-3 to TRBJ2-1; a weak D match, TRBD2 (6 bases). Trimming pared 4 bases from V and 5 bases from J, leaving 12 bases between. Germline V gene data show CDR1 as SGHTA and CDR2 as FQGTGA. The CDR3 is made up of 14 amino acids. CDR3 DNA: TGTGCCAGCAGCTCCACGGGACTCCACAATGAGCAGTTCTTC. It yields the protein CASSSTGLHNEQFF.

For the CDR3, the DNA is TGTGCCAGCAGCACTGGTCCGGGCTACGAGCAGTACTTC. As protein: CASSTGPGYEQYF. The J gene is TRBJ2-7, the V gene TRBV5-8; D remains ambiguous. Germline V gene sequence: CDR1 SGHTS, CDR2 YDEGEE. The CDR3 is made up of 13 amino acids. Trimming shortened V by 4 bases and J by 3 bases, and 11 bases separated the two germline ends. The full variable domain, rest sourced from reference TRBV5-8 and TRBJ2-7, is EAGVTQSPTHLIKTRGQQATLRCSPISGHTSVYWYQQALGLGLQFLLWYDEGEERNRGNFPPRFSGRQFPNYSSELNVNALELEDSALYLCASSTGPGYEQYFGPGTRLTVT.

This clone was observed many times. The V call is TRBV6-6, the J call TRBJ2-6; D unresolved. CDR1 MNHNY and CDR2 SVGAGI come from the germline V gene (reference sequence). V was trimmed by 3 bases and J by 2 bases, leaving 8 bases between them. The CDR3 length is 15 residues. CDR3 protein: CASSYRQPGANVLTF. The DNA of the CDR3 is TGTGCCAGCAGTTATCGGCAACCTGGGGCCAACGTCCTGACTTTC.

This chain links TRBV20-1 with TRBJ2-7; unclear D gene. There are 10 residues in the CDR3. The germline V gene encodes CDR1 DFQATT and CDR2 SNEGSKA (reference sequence). Trimming took 6 bases from V and 4 from J, leaving 7 bases between them. The DNA of the CDR3 is TGCAGTGCAAAGGCGTACGAGCAGTACTTC. Its protein is CSAKAYEQYF.

V usage is TRBV27 and J usage is TRBJ2-1; TRBD2 matches at 8 bases. CDR1 and CDR2 (germline): MNHEY, SMNVEV (reference sequence). This CDR3 is 14 amino acids long. J gave up 4 bases and V 8 bases, and 7 bases lay outside the gene matches. The chain's CDR3 is CASGIAGTYNEQFF. CDR3 DNA sequence: TGTGCCAGCGGAATAGCGGGAACGTACAATGAGCAGTTCTTC.

This clone was counted a few times. J is TRBJ2-2 and V is TRBV6-5; a possible D gene is TRBD2 (6 bases). Germline V gene lookup returns CDR1 MNHEY and CDR2 SVGAGI. Trimming took off 2 bases at V and 3 bases at J, with 13 bases between the two ends. The CDR3 has 16 amino acids. CDR3 amino acids: CASSYRLGGDTGELFF. The CDR3 DNA reads as TGTGCCAGCAGTTACCGGTTAGGAGGGGACACCGGGGAGCTGTTTTTT.

The chain uses TRBV2 and TRBJ2-5; a weak D match, TRBD1 (6 bases). Per the germline V gene, CDR1 is SNHLY and CDR2 is FYNNEI. V lost 5 bases, J lost 4 bases, and 11 bases lay in between. This CDR3 has 13 amino acids. CDR3 nucleotide sequence: TGTGCCAGCAGTATACAGGGATCAGAGACCCAGTACTTC. Protein product: CASSIQGSETQYF.

This clone showed up just a few times. The chain joins TRBV27 to TRBJ1-1, with 7 bases matching TRBD1. This CDR3 region has 16 residues. Per the germline V gene, CDR1 is MNHEY and CDR2 is SMNVEV (reference sequence). V was clipped by 2 bases and J by 5 bases; unmatched bases: 11. CDR3 residues: CASSLRRGLTGTEAFF. CDR3 nucleotide sequence: TGTGCCAGCAGTTTAAGGAGGGGGCTAACAGGGACTGAAGCTTTCTTT.

This clone appeared a few times. The chain has TRBV18 and TRBJ1-1; D is unresolved. The CDR3 loop spans 15 amino acids. The germline gives CDR1 KGHSH, CDR2 LQKENI. V dropped 1 base and J dropped 1 base, with 10 bases sitting between them. The CDR3 reads CASSPQGLTNTEAFF. CDR3 DNA sequence: TGTGCCAGCTCACCACAAGGGTTAACGAACACTGAAGCTTTCTTT.

The chain is built from TRBV12-5 and TRBJ2-5; 8 bases fit TRBD2. This CDR3 is 14 amino acids long. V lost 5 bases and J lost 5; bases outside the gene matches: 7. CDR1 and CDR2 from the germline V gene are LGHNT and FRNRAP. The CDR3 DNA is TGTGCTAGTGGTCCGGGACTAGGCCGGGAGACCCAGTACTTC. The encoded protein is CASGPGLGRETQYF.

This clone has only a few counts. The chain has TRBV6-1 and TRBJ2-1; D gene ambiguous. CDR1 is MNHNS and CDR2 is SASEGT in the germline V gene. The CDR3 runs 17 residues. The germline V and J ends were trimmed by 2 bases and 2 bases, with 16 bases remaining between them. CDR3 nucleotide sequence: TGTGCCAGCAGTGAACTGGGAACGAAGCCTCCCTACAATGAGCAGTTCTTC. Translated: CASSELGTKPPYNEQFF.

Regarding this clone: At the DNA level, this CDR3 is encoded by other sequences in the same sample as well. This chain uses TRBV6-5 with TRBJ2-5; maybe TRBD1 (5 bases). The CDR3 is 14 amino acids. Trimming cost V 0 bases and J 1 base, with 6 bases left between them. The V gene's germline CDR1 is MNHEY and CDR2 SVGAGI. The CDR3 nucleotides read TGTGCCAGCAGTTACTCGACAGCCCAAGAGACCCAGTACTTC. Encoded protein: CASSYSTAQETQYF.

The chain employs TRBV28 and TRBJ1-3; D uncertain. Looked up from germline, CDR1 is MDHEN and CDR2 is SYDVKM. V was clipped by 1 base and J by 4 bases, with 2 bases between them. CDR3 size: 12 residues. CDR3 nucleotide sequence: TGTGCCAGCAGTTTATTAGGAAACACCATATATTTT. It yields the protein CASSLLGNTIYF.

This clone occurred a few times. This chain links TRBV25-1 with TRBJ2-3; 9 positions agree with TRBD2. The junction had 5 bases not matched to a gene; V was cut back by 0 bases and J by 4 bases. The CDR3 is made up of 16 amino acids. CDR1 and CDR2 from the germline V gene are MGHDK and SYGVNS. This chain's CDR3 is CASSEYSGSFADTQYF. CDR3 in DNA: TGTGCCAGCAGTGAATATAGCGGGAGCTTTGCAGATACGCAGTATTTT.

V gene TRBV7-2 combines with J gene TRBJ1-1, with D possibly matching TRBD1 (5 bases). Germline CDR1 is SGHTA and CDR2 is FQGNSA. The CDR3 spans 16 residues. V lost 3 bases, J lost 7 bases, and 21 bases lay in between. CDR3 nucleotides: TGTGCCAGCAGCTTGCTTGGACCGGGGACGAATTATGAAGCTTTCTTT. Protein sequence: CASSLLGPGTNYEAFF.

This clone was detected a few times. This sequence joins TRBV19 and TRBJ2-6; D is unresolved. Per the germline V gene, CDR1 is LNHDA and CDR2 is SQIVND (reference sequence). CDR3 length: 16 amino acids. Trimming pared 5 bases from V and 0 bases from J, leaving 11 bases between. The CDR3: CASSYLFGSGANVLTF. In DNA form, the CDR3 reads TGTGCCAGTAGTTATCTTTTCGGCTCTGGGGCCAACGTCCTGACTTTC.